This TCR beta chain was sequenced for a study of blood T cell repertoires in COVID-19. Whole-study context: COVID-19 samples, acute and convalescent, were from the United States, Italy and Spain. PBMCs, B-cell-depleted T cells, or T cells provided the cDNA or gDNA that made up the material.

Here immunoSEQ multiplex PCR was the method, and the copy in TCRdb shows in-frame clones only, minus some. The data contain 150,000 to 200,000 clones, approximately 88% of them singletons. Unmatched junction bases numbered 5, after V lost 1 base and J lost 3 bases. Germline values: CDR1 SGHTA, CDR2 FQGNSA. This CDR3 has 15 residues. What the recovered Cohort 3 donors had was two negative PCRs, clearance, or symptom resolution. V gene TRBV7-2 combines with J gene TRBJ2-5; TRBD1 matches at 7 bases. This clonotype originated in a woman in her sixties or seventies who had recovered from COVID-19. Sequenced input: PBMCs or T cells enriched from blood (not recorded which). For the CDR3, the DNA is TGTGCCAGCAGCTTAGGGGGGACAGTTGAAGAGACCCAGTACTTC. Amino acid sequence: CASSLGGTVEETQYF.